These 9 T cell receptor beta chains came from one sample sequenced in a study of T cell responses to AZD1222 COVID-19 vaccine. Assay: immunoSEQ multiplex PCR; the TCRdb copy retains only in-frame clones and omits some. The table includes 150,000 or so clones, about 89% detected once. The sequencing used peripheral blood, collected on day 0 of AZD1222 vaccination. The receptor set was obtained from an adult in good health.

The chain couples TRBV4-3 to TRBJ2-1, with 15 bases aligning to TRBD2. This CDR3 has 18 residues. J was trimmed by 5 bases and V by 4 bases; bases with no gene match: 9. In germline, CDR1 is LGHNA, CDR2 YSLEER. The CDR3 DNA sequence: TGCGCCAGCAGCCCCATGGGACTAGCGGGAGGACGAGACAATGAGCAGTTCTTC. Translated, it gives CASSPMGLAGGRDNEQFF.

CDR3 residues: CASRVQGRPNNEQFF. The CDR3 DNA is TGTGCCAGCAGAGTCCAGGGGAGACCGAACAATGAGCAGTTCTTC. The rearrangement links TRBV27 to TRBJ2-1; possibly TRBD1 for D (6 bases). The CDR3 is 15 amino acids. V was shortened by 6 bases and J by 5 bases, with 17 bases between the two germline ends. CDR1 is MNHEY, CDR2 SMNVEV, per germline (reference sequence).

V usage is TRBV5-1 and J usage is TRBJ2-3; D uncertain. Trimming took off 6 bases at V and 0 bases at J, with 11 bases between the two ends. Germline V lookup: CDR1 SGHRS, CDR2 YFSETQ. CDR3 length: 14 residues. The CDR3 spells CASTTWASTDTQYF. CDR3 DNA sequence: TGCGCCAGCACCACCTGGGCAAGCACAGATACGCAGTATTTT.

The chain links TRBV18 to TRBJ1-5; 7 positions agree with TRBD1. Germline V gives CDR1 KGHSH, CDR2 LQKENI. V lost 2 bases to trimming and J lost 1 base; unmatched junction nucleotides: 2. The CDR3 is 15 amino acids. The CDR3 region is CASSPSTGSNQPQHF. CDR3 coding DNA: TGTGCCAGCTCACCATCGACAGGGAGCAATCAGCCCCAGCATTTT.

This clone showed up just once. In nucleotides, the CDR3 is TGTGCCAGCAGCTTAGGCGGGACAGCCTACGGGTACGGCTACACCTTC. The encoded protein is CASSLGGTAYGYGYTF. The chain links TRBV7-3 to TRBJ1-2; the match to TRBD1 covers 7 bases. This CDR3 has 16 amino acids. The V gene's germline CDR1 is SGHTA and CDR2 FQGTGA. V was pared by 2 bases and J by 8 bases, with 14 bases of the junction left unmatched.

The V gene is TRBV7-3, the J gene TRBJ2-5, with D possibly TRBD1 on 5 matching bases. The CDR3 is 17 amino acids. Germline loops: CDR1 SGHTA, CDR2 FQGTGA. V lost 3 bases and J lost 5, with 22 bases in between. The CDR3 DNA sequence: TGTGCCAGCAGCTTCGGCCCCGGCAGGGCAATTGGGGAGACCCAGTACTTC. Translation gives CASSFGPGRAIGETQYF.

The V gene is TRBV19, the J gene TRBJ1-2; 7 bases are shared with TRBD1. CDR1 LNHDA and CDR2 SQIVND come from the germline V gene (reference sequence). V gave up 5 bases and J gave up 4 bases; unmatched junction bases: 1. This CDR3 has 12 amino acids. The CDR3 DNA reads TGTGCCAGTAGTGACAGGGTCTATGGCTACACCTTC. Protein product: CASSDRVYGYTF. Complete variable domain (other parts from reference TRBV19 and TRBJ1-2): DGGITQSPKYLFRKEGQNVTLSCEQNLNHDAMYWYRQDPGQGLRLIYYSQIVNDFQKGDIAEGYSVSREKKESFPLTVTSAQKNPTAFYLCASSDRVYGYTFGSGTRLTVV.

The chain employs TRBV6-1 and TRBJ1-2, with D unresolved. The CDR3 runs to 15 residues. CDR1 MNHNS and CDR2 SASEGT come from the germline V gene. V was trimmed by 1 base and J by 4 bases, leaving 13 bases between them. The CDR3, as DNA: TGTGCCAGCAGTGAAGGCGGCAGCAAGGGCTATGGCTACACCTTC. This encodes CASSEGGSKGYGYTF.

The count of this clone is one. The chain uses TRBV3-1 (or the pseudogene TRBV3-2) and TRBJ1-1; 7 bases agree with TRBD1. This CDR3 has 15 amino acids. Looked up from germline, CDR1 is LGHDT and CDR2 is YNNKEL (reference sequence). The V and J ends lost 8 bases and 3 bases, in that order; junction bases with no gene match: 12. CDR3 residues: CASLRVAGGDTEAFF. CDR3 DNA sequence: TGTGCCAGCCTTAGGGTCGCAGGGGGAGACACTGAAGCTTTCTTT.